This T cell receptor beta chain comes out of a study of Ad26.COV2.S vaccination and SARS-CoV-2 variants. Study at large: Enrollment placed the donor in the COV1001 Ad26.COV2.S trial arm. By the intramuscular route, Ad26.COV2.S was given once, or twice 56 days apart.

The data were produced by immunoSEQ multiplex PCR, yet TCRdb's version contains in-frame clones alone and is incomplete. The data contain approximately 300,000 clones, just over 85% of them singletons. The V end was cut by 2 bases, the J end by 7 bases, with 11 bases between. The length of the CDR3 is 13 residues. Treatment specified: about 20 received Ad26.COV2.S at low or high dose, single or two shots; 5 received placebo; per-sample allocation not given. Sampling was done on day 63 after the first vaccine or placebo injection. This TCR derives from a person aged 18-65 years who received the Ad26.COV2.S COVID-19 vaccine or a placebo. The chain links TRBV12-3 or TRBV12-4 to TRBJ1-2; D remains unclear. Here the sequenced sample was peripheral blood, taken in a trial of Ad26.COV2.S vaccine versus placebo. The CDR3 DNA sequence: TGTGCCAGCAGTTTAAGTGATAGGGTTGGCTACACCTTC. Amino acids: CASSLSDRVGYTF.